The clone carrying this TCR beta chain appeared a few times. The source of the sample is a study of blood T cell repertoires in COVID-19. In the original analysis: Reference gene primer amplification in the assay estimated nucleated cell counts. Generated by immunoSEQ multiplex PCR, the TCRdb table keeps only in-frame clones and is missing some. V, J and clone size are those of that table, while D and trimming were read from the DNA. Of under 120,000 clones listed, approximately 80% are singletons. The CDR3 extends over 18 amino acids. The J segment lost 1 base and the V segment lost 2 bases, leaving 8 bases of the junction unmatched. The V gene's germline CDR1 is MNHNS and CDR2 SASEGT.

The genes are TRBV6-1 and TRBJ2-2; TRBD1 matches 9 bases. This TCR was recovered from an older man with active or convalescent COVID-19. Specimen: peripheral blood. CDR3 nucleotides: TGTGCCAGCAGTGAATGGCCAGGGGGACAGGGGAACACCGGGGAGCTGTTTTTT. Protein sequence: CASSEWPGGQGNTGELFF.